This paragraph covers one TCR beta chain sequence. The data stem from a study of shared clonotypes between healthy human individuals. CD45RO negativity and positive selection for CCR7 defined naive CD8 cells, a population that excluded terminally differentiated effector memory CD45RA+ cells. Trimming stripped 0 bases from V and 3 bases from J, with 14 bases between. The CDR3 is 17 residues long. The V gene's germline CDR1 is LGHNA and CDR2 YSLEER. The method was immunoSEQ multiplex PCR; TCRdb's version includes in-frame clones alone and lacks a portion of them. The sample contains hundreds of thousands of clones, about 91% of which appear only once.

The gene calls are TRBV4-3 and TRBJ2-2; D gene uncertain. This clonotype was obtained from a young man in good health. The sample comprised naive CD8+ T cells sorted from blood. CDR3 sequence: CASSQDSVRSYTGELFF. The CDR3 DNA sequence: TGCGCCAGCAGCCAAGATTCCGTCAGGAGCTACACCGGGGAGCTGTTTTTT.